This passage covers 16 T cell receptor beta chains from one sample sequenced in a study of cytomegalovirus exposure and HLA in healthy donors (dated by TCRdb to about 2017). The library was built by means of the immunoSEQ multiplex PCR assay. A mixture of 60 forward primers for TCR Vbeta segments and 13 reverse primers for TCR Jbeta segments was used in the multiplex PCR. TCRdb's version of the immuneACCESS table is confined to in-frame rearrangements and falls short of the full clone set. An unresolved V gene accounts for under half of the shortfall where checked; the remainder is of unknown origin. A total of 65,000 to 90,000 clones appear in this sample, roughly four fifths of them only once. Clones ranked in the top ten supply about an eighth of the sample. The sequenced material came from PBMCs. Receptors originate from a man aged 65 to 79 in good health and CMV-seronegative.

V and J are TRBV7-9 and TRBJ2-7; 14 nucleotides match TRBD2. The CDR3 sequence is 14 residues long. V lost 5 bases to trimming and J lost 4 bases; unmatched junction nucleotides: 1. Germline V gene lookup returns CDR1 SEHNR and CDR2 FQNEAQ (reference sequence). The CDR3 sequence is CASSGTSGRYEQYF. CDR3 sequence (DNA): TGTGCCAGCAGCGGGACTAGCGGGAGATACGAGCAGTACTTC.

V is TRBV7-2 and J is TRBJ1-1; TRBD1 agrees at 7 bases. CDR1 is SGHTA and CDR2 is FQGNSA in the germline V gene. The CDR3 totals 14 residues. V was pared by 5 bases and J by 0 bases, with 3 bases of the junction left unmatched. CDR3 sequence reads: CASSVGQLNTEAFF. CDR3 nucleotide sequence: TGTGCCAGCAGCGTGGGACAGCTGAACACTGAAGCTTTCTTT.

This clone is a singleton in its sample. One junction end disagrees with the germline gene, perhaps due to a read error. The gene calls are TRBV7-9 and TRBJ2-7; a weak D match, TRBD2 (6 bases). The CDR3 runs 17 residues. Germline V CDR1 and CDR2: SEHNR, FQNEAQ (reference sequence). The CDR3 DNA reads as TGTTCCAGCAGCACCAAACCGGGGACCGGGACTGACTACGAGCAGTACTTC. This codes for CSSSTKPGTGTDYEQYF.

V and J are TRBV15 and TRBJ2-1; TRBD2 aligns across 12 bases. Germline values: CDR1 LNHNV, CDR2 YYDKDF (reference sequence). This CDR3 has 17 residues. In DNA, the CDR3 is TGTGCTGCAGGTACTAGCGGGGGGCTACGGACCTACAATGAGCAGTTCTTC. Translation gives CAAGTSGGLRTYNEQFF.

As concerns this clone: The junction differs from germline at one of its ends, possibly a read error. The V and J genes are TRBV7-9 and TRBJ1-2, with D tentatively TRBD1 (5 bases). The CDR3 runs 13 residues. The germline gives CDR1 SEHNR, CDR2 FQNEAQ (reference sequence). The CDR3: CSSSLDSNYGYTF. CDR3 coding DNA: TGTTCCAGCAGCTTAGACAGTAACTATGGCTACACCTTC.

This chain joins TRBV19 and TRBJ2-1; D gene unclear. Germline-derived CDR1 and CDR2 are LNHDA and SQIVND (reference sequence). V lost 1 base and J lost 5, with 6 bases in between. The CDR3 covers 13 residues. In DNA, the CDR3 is TGTGCCAGTAGTATAGGTAGCAACAATGAGCAGTTCTTC. This codes for CASSIGSNNEQFF.

This clone was observed a single time. The chain recombines TRBV15 with TRBJ2-1, with D possibly being TRBD1 (6 bases). This CDR3 region has 14 residues. V lost 1 base and J 4 bases, leaving 8 bases between the germline ends. Germline values: CDR1 LNHNV, CDR2 YYDKDF (reference sequence). The CDR3 bases are TGTGCCACCAGCAGAGCAGGACAGTACAATGAGCAGTTCTTC. Its translation: CATSRAGQYNEQFF.

This chain uses TRBV7-2 with TRBJ2-6; D ambiguous. CDR3 length: 16 residues. Trimming took off 4 bases at V and 0 bases at J, with 10 bases between the two ends. The germline V gene has CDR1 SGHTA and CDR2 FQGNSA. The CDR3: CASSSEYSSGANVLTF. DNA of the CDR3: TGTGCCAGCAGCTCCGAGTATAGCTCTGGGGCCAACGTCCTGACTTTC.

In this sample, this clone turned up a few times. V gene TRBV5-1 combines with J gene TRBJ2-3, with a possible D match to TRBD1 (6 bases). The V end lost 0 bases, the J end lost 3 bases, and 14 bases lay between the germline ends. This CDR3 contains 16 residues. The V gene's germline CDR1 is SGHRS and CDR2 YFSETQ. The CDR3 coding sequence is TGCGCCAGCAGCTTGGGCCCCAGAGGGGGAACAGATACGCAGTATTTT. As protein: CASSLGPRGGTDTQYF.

V is TRBV6-5 and J is TRBJ1-3; D uncertain. V dropped 5 bases and J dropped 0 bases, with 2 bases sitting between them. The CDR3 contains 12 residues. The germline V gene has CDR1 MNHEY and CDR2 SVGAGI. The CDR3 here is CASSRSGNTIYF. The CDR3 nucleotides are TGTGCCAGCAGTCGCTCTGGAAACACCATATATTTT.

The chain is built from TRBV19 and TRBJ2-6, with 9 bases identical to TRBD1. From germline, CDR1 is LNHDA and CDR2 SQIVND (reference sequence). The V gene end was trimmed by 4 bases and the J gene end by 2 bases; junction bases not matched to a gene: 3. The CDR3 runs to 16 residues. The CDR3: CASSTQGAPGANVLTF. In DNA, the CDR3 is TGTGCCAGTAGTACACAGGGGGCCCCTGGGGCCAACGTCCTGACTTTC.

The chain carries TRBV6-5 and TRBJ1-5; 7 nucleotides agree with TRBD1. This CDR3 spans 14 amino acids. Losses at the gene ends were 6 bases for V and 5 bases for J; bases not matched to a gene: 7. Germline V lookup: CDR1 MNHEY, CDR2 SVGAGI. The DNA for the CDR3 is TGTGCCAGCAGGTCCGGGACAGATTATCAGCCCCAGCATTTT. Residues: CASRSGTDYQPQHF.

V is TRBV11-2 and J is TRBJ1-3, with 8 bases matching TRBD1. The V segment lost 4 bases and the J segment 0 bases; nucleotides outside the gene matches: 8. The CDR3 runs 17 residues. The germline V gene encodes CDR1 SGHAT and CDR2 FQNNGV. CDR3 region: CASSSDRAPSSGNTIYF. As DNA, the CDR3 is TGTGCCAGCAGCTCGGACAGGGCTCCCAGCTCTGGAAACACCATATATTTT.

The sample holds a few counts of this clone. J is TRBJ1-2 and V is TRBV19; 9 positions agree with TRBD1. This CDR3 has 14 residues. The V and J ends lost 3 bases and 8 bases, in that order; junction bases with no gene match: 7. Germline CDR1 reads LNHDA; CDR2 reads SQIVND (reference sequence). CDR3: CASSIPWDRAGYTF. The CDR3 DNA reads TGTGCCAGTAGTATCCCCTGGGACAGGGCCGGCTACACCTTC.

Comments on this clone: Other DNA sequences in the sample encode the same CDR3. The chain carries TRBV7-2 and TRBJ1-2; 7 bases are shared with TRBD1. Germline trimming cut 5 bases from V and 5 bases from J; bases unmatched to any gene: 5. Germline CDR1 reads SGHTA; CDR2 reads FQGNSA. This CDR3 is built from 13 residues. In DNA, the CDR3 is TGTGCCAGCAGCCTCGGCAGGGGGTATGGCTACACCTTC. It yields the protein CASSLGRGYGYTF. Drawing the rest from reference TRBV7-2 and TRBJ1-2, the complete variable domain is GAGVSQSPSNKVTEKGKDVELRCDPISGHTALYWYRQSLGQGLEFLIYFQGNSAPDKSGLPSDRFSAERTGGSVSTLTIQRTQQEDSAVYLCASSLGRGYGYTFGSGTRLTVV.

The chain uses TRBV5-1 and TRBJ1-2; 8 nucleotides agree with TRBD1. Germline CDR1 SGHRS, CDR2 YFSETQ. Unmatched junction bases numbered 2, after V lost 0 bases and J lost 7 bases. The CDR3 runs to 13 residues. The CDR3 DNA follows: TGCGCCAGCAGCTTGGACAGGGGGGGTGGCTACACCTTC. It yields the protein CASSLDRGGGYTF.